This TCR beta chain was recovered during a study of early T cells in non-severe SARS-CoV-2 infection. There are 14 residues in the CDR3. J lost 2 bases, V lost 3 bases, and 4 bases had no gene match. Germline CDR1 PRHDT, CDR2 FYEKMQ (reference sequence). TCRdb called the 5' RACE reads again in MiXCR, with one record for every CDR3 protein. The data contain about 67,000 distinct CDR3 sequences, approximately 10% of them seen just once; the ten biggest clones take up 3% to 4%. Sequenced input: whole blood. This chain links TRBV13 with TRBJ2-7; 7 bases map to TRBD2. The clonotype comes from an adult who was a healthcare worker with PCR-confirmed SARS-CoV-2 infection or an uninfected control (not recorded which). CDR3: CASSFPGGTYEQYF. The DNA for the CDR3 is TGTGCCAGCAGCTTCCCGGGGGGTACCTACGAGCAGTACTTC.